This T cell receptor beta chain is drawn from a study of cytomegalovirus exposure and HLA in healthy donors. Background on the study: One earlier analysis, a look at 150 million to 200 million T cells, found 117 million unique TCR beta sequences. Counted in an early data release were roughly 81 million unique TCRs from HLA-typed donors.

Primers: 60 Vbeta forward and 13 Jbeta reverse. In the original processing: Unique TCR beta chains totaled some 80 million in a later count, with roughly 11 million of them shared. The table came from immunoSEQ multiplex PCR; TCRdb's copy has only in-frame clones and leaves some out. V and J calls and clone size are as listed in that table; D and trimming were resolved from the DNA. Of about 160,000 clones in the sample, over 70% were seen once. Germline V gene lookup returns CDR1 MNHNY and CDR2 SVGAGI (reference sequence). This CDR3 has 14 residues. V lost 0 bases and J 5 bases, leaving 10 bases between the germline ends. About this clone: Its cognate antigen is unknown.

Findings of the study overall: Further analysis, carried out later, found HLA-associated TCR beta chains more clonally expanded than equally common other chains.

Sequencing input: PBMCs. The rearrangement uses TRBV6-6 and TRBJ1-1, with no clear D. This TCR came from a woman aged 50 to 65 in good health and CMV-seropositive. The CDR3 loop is CASSYSAGGTEAFF. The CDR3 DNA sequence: TGTGCCAGCAGTTACTCGGCAGGAGGGACTGAAGCTTTCTTT.